These 15 T cell receptor beta chains share one sample of origin, sequenced in a study of beta chain features in type 1 diabetes. Expressed TCRB transcripts got sequenced, as all isolated RNA was reverse transcribed. The table came from immunoSEQ multiplex PCR; TCRdb's copy has only in-frame clones and leaves some out. The repertoire holds hundreds of thousands of clones, 68% seen once, with approximately 0.05% in the top ten. Sequences were obtained from naive CD4+ T cells from blood. The receptors come from a young man in good health.

J is TRBJ2-3 and V is TRBV30; D tentatively fits TRBD1 or TRBD2 (5 bases each). Trimming took off 6 bases at V and 3 bases at J, with 25 bases between the two ends. The CDR3 totals 17 residues. The germline CDR1 and CDR2 sequences are GTSNPN and SVGIG (reference sequence). CDR3 region: CACRSRRQPEGTDTQYF. CDR3 DNA sequence: TGTGCCTGCCGATCTCGGAGGCAGCCCGAGGGGACAGATACGCAGTATTTT.

The V call is TRBV9, the J call TRBJ2-2; D is possibly TRBD1 or TRBD2 (6 bases each). The length of the CDR3 is 14 residues. V lost 6 bases and J lost 5, with 14 bases in between. From germline, CDR1 is SGDLS and CDR2 YYNGEE. The CDR3 loop is CASTRGTLTGELFF. In DNA form, the CDR3 reads TGTGCCAGCACCCGGGGGACACTGACCGGGGAGCTGTTTTTT.

The CDR3 DNA follows: TGCAGCGTCGCCCGGGACAGCAACTATGGCTACACCTTC. Its protein is CSVARDSNYGYTF. The chain combines TRBV29-1 with TRBJ1-2, with 7 bases identical to TRBD1. This CDR3 has 13 amino acids. Per the germline V gene, CDR1 is SQVTM and CDR2 is ANQGSEA. V shed 6 bases, J shed 2 bases, and the junction held 6 bases outside the gene matches. The entire variable domain, with the rest obtained from reference TRBV29-1 and TRBJ1-2, is as follows: SAVISQKPSRDICQRGTSLTIQCQVDSQVTMMFWYRQQPGQSLTLIATANQGSEATYESGFVIDKFPISRPNLTFSTLTVSNMSPEDSSIYLCSVARDSNYGYTFGSGTRLTVV.

The chain uses TRBV7-2 and TRBJ2-1, with 11 bases identical to TRBD2. Per germline, CDR1 SGHTA and CDR2 FQGNSA. CDR3 length: 16 residues. Germline trimming cut 2 bases from V and 4 bases from J; bases unmatched to any gene: 4. The CDR3 DNA sequence: TGTGCCAGCAGCTTATACGGGACTAGCGGTTACAATGAGCAGTTCTTC. Its protein is CASSLYGTSGYNEQFF.

V usage is TRBV9 and J usage is TRBJ2-1; a possible D gene is TRBD1 (6 bases). CDR3 length: 15 residues. Germline CDR1 reads SGDLS; CDR2 reads YYNGEE. V lost 3 bases, J lost 0 bases, and 10 bases lay in between. The CDR3: CASSGTGNSYNEQFF. The CDR3 DNA reads as TGTGCCAGCAGCGGTACAGGGAACTCCTACAATGAGCAGTTCTTC.

The sample holds a few counts of this clone. The CDR3 loop reads CSVYRQLNTEAFF. The CDR3 DNA is TGCAGCGTTTACAGGCAGCTCAACACTGAAGCTTTCTTT. The genes are TRBV29-1 and TRBJ1-1, with D possibly matching TRBD1 (5 bases). Germline V gene lookup returns CDR1 SQVTM and CDR2 ANQGSEA. Between the trimmed V and J ends, which lost 5 bases and 2 bases, there was a span of 12 bases. The CDR3 totals 13 residues. Based on the CDR3 plus reference TRBV29-1 and TRBJ1-1, the full variable domain is SAVISQKPSRDICQRGTSLTIQCQVDSQVTMMFWYRQQPGQSLTLIATANQGSEATYESGFVIDKFPISRPNLTFSTLTVSNMSPEDSSIYLCSVYRQLNTEAFFGQGTRLTVV.

The chain combines TRBV28 with TRBJ2-1; TRBD2 agrees at 12 bases. This CDR3 is built from 16 residues. Germline V lookup: CDR1 MDHEN, CDR2 SYDVKM. The V segment lost 6 bases and the J segment 6 bases; nucleotides outside the gene matches: 9. CDR3 sequence reads: CASSFHPLAGGNEQFF. The CDR3 nucleotides read TGTGCCAGCAGCTTCCACCCACTAGCGGGAGGCAATGAGCAGTTCTTC.

V gene TRBV9 combines with J gene TRBJ2-1; D ambiguous. Trimming removed 0 bases at V and 9 bases at J, with 4 bases between. Germline CDR1 reads SGDLS; CDR2 reads YYNGEE. This CDR3 has 11 residues. CDR3 protein: CASSVGPEQFF. Here the CDR3 DNA reads TGTGCCAGCAGCGTAGGTCCTGAGCAGTTCTTC.

The rearrangement links TRBV30 to TRBJ2-3; D is unresolved. The CDR3 sequence is 13 residues long. Trimming stripped 3 bases from V and 4 bases from J, with 11 bases between. The germline gives CDR1 GTSNPN, CDR2 SVGIG (reference sequence). The CDR3 loop is CAWRRAASDTQYF. CDR3 coding DNA: TGTGCCTGGAGAAGGGCGGCTTCAGATACGCAGTATTTT.

The chain joins TRBV15 to TRBJ2-3, with TRBD2 matching 7 bases. This CDR3 has 17 amino acids. V was clipped by 1 base and J by 1 base; unmatched bases: 8. Germline V gene sequence: CDR1 LNHNV, CDR2 YYDKDF (reference sequence). The CDR3 DNA is TGTGCCACCAGCAGAGCTGGGAGGGAACAGGGCACAGATACGCAGTATTTT. Its protein product is CATSRAGREQGTDTQYF.

On this clone: Other DNA sequences of this sample code for an identical CDR3. The chain links TRBV7-9 to TRBJ2-3, with D possibly TRBD2 on 6 matching bases. The ends were cut back, 2 bases at V and 0 bases at J, with 9 bases in the middle. The CDR3 loop spans 15 amino acids. CDR1 and CDR2 (germline): SEHNR, FQNEAQ (reference sequence). The CDR3 region is CASSLSSGSTDTQYF. The CDR3 DNA reads TGTGCCAGCAGCTTATCAAGCGGGAGCACAGATACGCAGTATTTT.

The CDR3 sequence is CAWSDRVPLNQPQHF. CDR3 DNA sequence: TGTGCCTGGAGCGACAGGGTTCCCCTGAATCAGCCCCAGCATTTT. The chain is built from TRBV30 and TRBJ1-5; the match to TRBD1 covers 7 bases. The CDR3 loop spans 15 amino acids. V lost 3 bases, J lost 4 bases, and 9 bases stayed unmatched. Germline CDR1 reads GTSNPN; CDR2 reads SVGIG (reference sequence).

A word on this clone: Other DNA variants within this sample encode the same CDR3. The J gene is TRBJ2-6, the V gene TRBV19; D remains unclear. The CDR3 is made up of 12 amino acids. Trimming left V 8 bases short and J 0 bases short, with 2 bases between. From germline, CDR1 is LNHDA and CDR2 SQIVND (reference sequence). CDR3 loop: CASSSGANVLTF. CDR3 sequence (DNA): TGTGCCAGTTCCTCTGGGGCCAACGTCCTGACTTTC. The full variable domain, rest sourced from reference TRBV19 and TRBJ2-6, is DGGITQSPKYLFRKEGQNVTLSCEQNLNHDAMYWYRQDPGQGLRLIYYSQIVNDFQKGDIAEGYSVSREKKESFPLTVTSAQKNPTAFYLCASSSGANVLTFGAGSRLTVL.

V and J are TRBV25-1 and TRBJ2-3, with D uncertain. This CDR3 has 13 residues. The V and J ends lost 0 bases and 9 bases respectively, with 10 bases between them. Germline V gives CDR1 MGHDK, CDR2 SYGVNS. This CDR3 is CASSEYGLETQYF. The CDR3 bases are TGTGCCAGCAGTGAATATGGGTTGGAAACGCAGTATTTT.

V usage is TRBV20-1 and J usage is TRBJ2-7; the D is unclear. With 5 bases removed from V and 3 bases from J, the gap between germline ends came to 8 bases. Germline CDR1 reads DFQATT; CDR2 reads SNEGSKA (reference sequence). CDR3 length equals 11 residues. CDR3 sequence (DNA): TGCAGTGCTTGGGATGACTACGAGCAGTACTTC. This codes for CSAWDDYEQYF.